A single sample gave rise to the 23 T cell receptor beta chains below, sequenced in a study of blood T cell repertoires in COVID-19. The repertoire was sequenced with immunoSEQ multiplex PCR; TCRdb's copy has only in-frame clones and lacks some. The sample yields about 130,000 clones, about 85% seen once. The sample comprised peripheral blood. Every receptor here comes from a man aged 55-75 years with acute or convalescent COVID-19.

The J gene is TRBJ2-6, the V gene TRBV18, with 8 nucleotides matching TRBD2. Per germline, CDR1 KGHSH and CDR2 LQKENI. The CDR3 covers 18 residues. Losses at the gene ends were 1 base for V and 0 bases for J; bases not matched to a gene: 5. The CDR3 nucleotides read TGTGCCAGCTCACCACGAGGACTAGCTTCCTCTGGGGCCAACGTCCTGACTTTC. Amino acid sequence: CASSPRGLASSGANVLTF.

The CDR3 DNA reads TGTGCCAGCAGTTTTGGGGAGGTAGGGACTGAAGCTTTCTTT. This sequence encodes CASSFGEVGTEAFF. V usage is TRBV27 and J usage is TRBJ1-1; D is undetermined. Trimming took 3 bases from V and 5 from J, leaving 13 bases between them. This CDR3 region has 14 residues. The germline V gene encodes CDR1 MNHEY and CDR2 SMNVEV (reference sequence).

This rearrangement joins TRBV18 to TRBJ2-2; D unresolved. Looked up from germline, CDR1 is KGHSH and CDR2 is LQKENI. This CDR3 has 13 amino acids. V lost 3 bases to trimming and J lost 2 bases, with 4 bases between them. The CDR3 DNA follows: TGTGCCAGCTCACCCCTCAACACCGGGGAGCTGTTTTTT. It yields the protein CASSPLNTGELFF.

The rearrangement uses TRBV10-3 and TRBJ2-4, with 11 bases that match TRBD2. The length of the CDR3 is 14 residues. CDR1 ENHRY and CDR2 SYGVKD come from the germline V gene. V trimming: 3 bases; J trimming: 6 bases; junction bases outside the gene matches: 1. CDR3 nucleotide sequence: TGTGCCATCAGTGATACTAGCGGGAGAAACATTCAGTACTTC. It translates to CAISDTSGRNIQYF.

CDR3 region: CASSLSGGPYNEQFF. Written as DNA, the CDR3 is TGTGCCAGCAGCTTGAGTGGCGGGCCGTACAATGAGCAGTTCTTC. The chain has TRBV5-4 and TRBJ2-1, with D maybe TRBD2 (5 bases). With 1 base removed from V and 4 bases from J, the gap between germline ends came to 12 bases. CDR1 is SGHNT and CDR2 is YYREEE in the germline V gene (reference sequence). There are 15 residues in the CDR3. The full variable domain, with the rest looked up from reference TRBV5-4 and TRBJ2-1, is ETGVTQSPTHLIKTRGQQVTLRCSSQSGHNTVSWYQQALGQGPQFIFQYYREEENGRGNFPPRFSGLQFPNYSSELNVNALELDDSALYLCASSLSGGPYNEQFFGPGTRLTVL.

This chain links TRBV5-1 with TRBJ2-3, with 7 bases matching TRBD1. The V gene's germline CDR1 is SGHRS and CDR2 YFSETQ. CDR3 length: 16 residues. The J segment lost 2 bases and the V segment lost 4 bases, leaving 10 bases of the junction unmatched. The CDR3 DNA reads TGCGCCAGCAGCACTGGACAGGCGACTTACACAGATACGCAGTATTTT. This encodes CASSTGQATYTDTQYF. The full variable domain, completed using reference TRBV5-1 and TRBJ2-3, is KAGVTQTPRYLIKTRGQQVTLSCSPISGHRSVSWYQQTPGQGLQFLFEYFSETQRNKGNFPGRFSGRQFSNSRSEMNVSTLELGDSALYLCASSTGQATYTDTQYFGPGTRLTVL.

The count of this clone is one. This sequence joins TRBV5-5 and TRBJ2-7; TRBD2 might be the D (6 bases). This CDR3 spans 13 amino acids. Germline V CDR1 and CDR2: SGHKS, YYEKEE (reference sequence). Between the trimmed V and J ends, which lost 2 bases and 5 bases, there was a span of 11 bases. The CDR3 DNA follows: TGTGCCAGCAGCTTCCTCCGGGAGAACGAGCAGTACTTC. Amino acids: CASSFLRENEQYF.

The chain couples TRBV5-1 to TRBJ1-4; 7 bases line up with TRBD1. Germline lookup yields CDR1 SGHRS and CDR2 YFSETQ. V was clipped by 4 bases and J by 2 bases; unmatched bases: 2. The CDR3 is 14 residues long. The CDR3 loop reads CASSLGQTNEKLFF. The DNA of the CDR3 is TGCGCCAGCAGCCTGGGACAGACTAATGAAAAACTGTTTTTT.

The chain recombines TRBV5-4 with TRBJ2-3, with D uncertain. Germline V gene lookup returns CDR1 SGHNT and CDR2 YYREEE (reference sequence). Trimming cost V 0 bases and J 4 bases, with 9 bases left between them. The CDR3 sequence is 14 residues long. The CDR3 DNA reads as TGTGCCAGCAGCTTGGCACAACACGCAGATACGCAGTATTTT. The encoded protein is CASSLAQHADTQYF.

V usage is TRBV7-9 and J usage is TRBJ1-1, with a weak D call TRBD1 (5 bases). This CDR3 spans 11 amino acids. The V and J ends lost 8 bases and 13 bases respectively, with 17 bases between them. The V gene's germline CDR1 is SEHNR and CDR2 FQNEAQ (reference sequence). DNA for the CDR3: TGTGCCAGCTCCACGAAGGGACTTGGTTTCTTT. Translated, it gives CASSTKGLGFF.

V and J are TRBV11-2 and TRBJ2-5; 10 positions match TRBD1. Germline CDR1 is SGHAT and CDR2 is FQNNGV. The CDR3 sequence is 14 residues long. V gave up 4 bases and J gave up 4 bases; unmatched junction bases: 3. The CDR3 nucleotides are TGTGCCAGCAGCTCCCGGACAGGGGGAGAGACCCAGTACTTC. This encodes CASSSRTGGETQYF.

V and J are TRBV12-3 or TRBV12-4 and TRBJ1-1; no reliable D call. CDR3 length: 13 amino acids. Deletions cut 3 bases from V and 1 base from J, with 6 bases between. The CDR3 spells CASSFEGNTEAFF. The CDR3 region has the DNA TGTGCCAGCAGTTTTGAGGGGAACACTGAAGCTTTCTTT.

V gene TRBV5-5 combines with J gene TRBJ2-2; D gene ambiguous. Per germline, CDR1 SGHKS and CDR2 YYEKEE (reference sequence). This CDR3 is built from 12 residues. The ends were cut back, 0 bases at V and 7 bases at J, with 4 bases in the middle. Written as DNA, the CDR3 is TGTGCCAGCAGCTTGGTCCTCGGGGAGCTGTTTTTT. It translates to CASSLVLGELFF.

This clone has more than one count but fewer than ten. The rearrangement links TRBV19 to TRBJ2-7, with D possibly TRBD2 on 6 matching bases. Germline V CDR1 and CDR2: LNHDA, SQIVND (reference sequence). The CDR3 covers 17 residues. V was clipped by 5 bases and J by 0 bases, with 20 bases between them. The CDR3 reads CASSPTGPGSDSYEQYF. CDR3 in DNA: TGTGCCAGTAGTCCCACCGGCCCCGGGAGCGACTCCTACGAGCAGTACTTC.

V and J are TRBV29-1 and TRBJ2-7; TRBD2 matches 7 bases. The germline V gene encodes CDR1 SQVTM and CDR2 ANQGSEA. The CDR3 sequence is 17 residues long. After removal of 0 bases from V and 0 bases from J, the junction contained 11 bases not matched to a gene. CDR3 residues: CSVEDRGSTGSSYEQYF. CDR3 sequence (DNA): TGCAGCGTTGAAGATCGCGGGAGTACGGGGAGCTCCTACGAGCAGTACTTC.

The chain has TRBV3-1 (or the pseudogene TRBV3-2) and TRBJ1-3; D not resolved. V was pared by 1 base and J by 4 bases, with 5 bases between. CDR3 size: 13 residues. Germline loops: CDR1 LGHDT, CDR2 YNNKEL (reference sequence). The CDR3 reads CASSQVEGNTIYF. The CDR3 region has the DNA TGTGCCAGCAGCCAAGTGGAGGGAAACACCATATATTTT.

The chain recombines TRBV5-1 with TRBJ1-1, with D possibly matching TRBD1 (5 bases). This CDR3 has 14 amino acids. Germline CDR1 and CDR2: SGHRS and YFSETQ. Deletions cut 7 bases from V and 1 base from J, with 14 bases between. The CDR3 sequence is CASQRDTGNTEAFF. CDR3 DNA: TGCGCCAGCCAGAGAGATACAGGGAACACTGAAGCTTTCTTT. Looking up the rest from reference TRBV5-1 and TRBJ1-1 gives the full variable domain: KAGVTQTPRYLIKTRGQQVTLSCSPISGHRSVSWYQQTPGQGLQFLFEYFSETQRNKGNFPGRFSGRQFSNSRSEMNVSTLELGDSALYLCASQRDTGNTEAFFGQGTRLTVV.

This clone was picked up a small number of times. The chain couples TRBV7-6 to TRBJ2-2; no clear D gene. Per the germline V gene, CDR1 is SGHVS and CDR2 is FNYEAQ. The length of the CDR3 is 14 residues. V shed 5 bases and J shed 1 base, with 8 bases lying between them. CDR3 sequence: CASSPSLNTGELFF. Here the CDR3 DNA reads TGTGCCAGCAGCCCCAGTCTGAACACCGGGGAGCTGTTTTTT.

The chain employs TRBV28 and TRBJ2-5, with 7 bases that match TRBD1. CDR1 and CDR2 (germline): MDHEN, SYDVKM. The CDR3 consists of 15 residues. V shed 8 bases and J 1 base; nucleotides not matched to a gene: 10. CDR3 region: CASLTRGLGQETQYF. Here the CDR3 DNA reads TGTGCCAGCCTAACTAGGGGGCTCGGCCAAGAGACCCAGTACTTC.

The V and J genes are TRBV10-1 and TRBJ1-1; D ambiguous. This CDR3 has 15 amino acids. V lost 4 bases and J lost 3, with 15 bases in between. CDR1 and CDR2 from the germline V gene are WNHNN and SYGVQD (reference sequence). The CDR3: CASSGTRAQDTEAFF. The CDR3 DNA reads TGCGCCAGCAGTGGTACGCGGGCCCAGGACACTGAAGCTTTCTTT.

The J gene is TRBJ1-2, the V gene TRBV28; D not resolved. Germline loops: CDR1 MDHEN, CDR2 SYDVKM. Between the trimmed V and J ends, which lost 5 bases and 2 bases, there was a span of 9 bases. CDR3 length: 13 amino acids. The CDR3 region has the DNA TGTGCCAGCAGTCGCCTCGAGAACTATGGCTACACCTTC. It translates to CASSRLENYGYTF.

The chain couples TRBV6-5 to TRBJ1-5; D gene ambiguous. With 7 bases removed from V and 2 bases from J, the gap between germline ends came to 6 bases. This CDR3 region has 12 residues. Germline V gives CDR1 MNHEY, CDR2 SVGAGI. The CDR3 DNA reads as TGTGCCAGCATCCGGGGCAATCAGCCCCAGCATTTT. It specifies CASIRGNQPQHF.

V is TRBV28 and J is TRBJ2-3; 7 bases are shared with TRBD2. Looked up from germline, CDR1 is MDHEN and CDR2 is SYDVKM. The CDR3 covers 15 residues. The J segment lost 4 bases and the V segment lost 6 bases, leaving 10 bases of the junction unmatched. In DNA form, the CDR3 reads TGTGCCAGCAGCAGTCCGGGAGGAGGGGCAGATACGCAGTATTTT. Its translation: CASSSPGGGADTQYF.